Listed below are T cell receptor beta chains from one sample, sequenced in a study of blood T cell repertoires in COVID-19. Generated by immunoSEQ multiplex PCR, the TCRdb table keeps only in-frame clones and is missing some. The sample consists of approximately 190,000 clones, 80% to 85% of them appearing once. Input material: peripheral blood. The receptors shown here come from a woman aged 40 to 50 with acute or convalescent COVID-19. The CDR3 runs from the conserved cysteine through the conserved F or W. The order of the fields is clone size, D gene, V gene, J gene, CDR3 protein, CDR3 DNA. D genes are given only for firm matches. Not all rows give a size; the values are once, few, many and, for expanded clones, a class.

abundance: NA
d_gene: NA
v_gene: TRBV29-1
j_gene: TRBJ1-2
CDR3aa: CSVDLTESNYGYTF
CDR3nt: TGCAGCGTTGATCTCACAGAATCTAACTATGGCTACACCTTC

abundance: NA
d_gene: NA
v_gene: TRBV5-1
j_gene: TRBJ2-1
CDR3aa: CASSLDSHNEQFF
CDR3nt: TGCGCCAGCAGCTTGGATAGCCACAATGAGCAGTTCTTC

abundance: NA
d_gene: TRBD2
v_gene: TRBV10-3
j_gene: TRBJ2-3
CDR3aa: CAINNATSGTDTQYF
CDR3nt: TGTGCCATCAATAACGCGACTAGCGGCACAGATACGCAGTATTTT

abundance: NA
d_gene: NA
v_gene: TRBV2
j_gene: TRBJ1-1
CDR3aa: CAQRAFESNTEAFF
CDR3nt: TGTGCCCAGCGGGCTTTCGAGTCGAACACTGAAGCTTTCTTT

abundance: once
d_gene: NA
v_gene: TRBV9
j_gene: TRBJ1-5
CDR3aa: CAREGRLCQPQHF
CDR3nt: TGTGCCAGGGAGGGCAGGTTATGTCAGCCCCAGCATTTT

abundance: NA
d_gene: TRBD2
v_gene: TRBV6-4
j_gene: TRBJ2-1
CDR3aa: CARGGSSGSRMVGNEQFF
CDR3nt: TGTGCCAGGGGGGGGTCTAGCGGGAGCAGAATGGTCGGCAATGAGCAGTTCTTC

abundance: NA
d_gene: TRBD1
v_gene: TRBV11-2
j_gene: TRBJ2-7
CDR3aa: CASSFGGGRGLYEQYF
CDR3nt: TGTGCCAGCAGCTTTGGGGGAGGCAGGGGGCTCTACGAGCAGTACTTC

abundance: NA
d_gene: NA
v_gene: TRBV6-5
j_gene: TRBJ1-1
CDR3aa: CASSRPGLLNTEAFF
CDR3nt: TGTGCCAGCAGTCGGCCGGGACTGTTGAACACTGAAGCTTTCTTT

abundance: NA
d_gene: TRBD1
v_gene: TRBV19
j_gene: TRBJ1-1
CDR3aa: CASSEDRPNTEAFF
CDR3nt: TGTGCCAGTAGCGAGGACAGGCCGAACACTGAAGCTTTCTTT

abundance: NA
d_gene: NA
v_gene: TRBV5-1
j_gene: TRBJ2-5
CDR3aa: CASSLDGGQETQYF
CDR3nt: TGCGCCAGCAGCTTGGATGGGGGGCAAGAGACCCAGTACTTC

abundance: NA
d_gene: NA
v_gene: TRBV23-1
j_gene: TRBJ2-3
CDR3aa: CANTGVSGDTQYF
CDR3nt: TGCGCCAACACAGGGGTTAGCGGAGATACGCAGTATTTT

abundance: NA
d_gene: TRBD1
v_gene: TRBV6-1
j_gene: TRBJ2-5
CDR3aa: CASSDITGVETQYF
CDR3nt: TGTGCCAGCAGTGATATCACAGGGGTTGAGACCCAGTACTTC

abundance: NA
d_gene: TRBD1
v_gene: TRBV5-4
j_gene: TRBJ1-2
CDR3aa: CASSSGTGAPQGTF
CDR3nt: TGTGCCAGCAGCTCCGGGACAGGGGCCCCTCAAGGCACCTTC

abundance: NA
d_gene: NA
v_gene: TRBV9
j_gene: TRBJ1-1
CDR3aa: CASSVAPSGSGAEAFF
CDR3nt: TGTGCCAGCAGCGTAGCTCCTTCCGGCTCGGGGGCTGAAGCTTTCTTT